The 20 T cell receptor beta chains below come from one sample, sequenced in a study of shared clonotypes between healthy human individuals. Naive CD8 cells, CD45RO-negative and positively selected for CCR7, excluded terminally differentiated effector memory CD45RA+ cells. TCRdb's table, derived via immunoSEQ multiplex PCR, lists solely in-frame clones and lacks some. The sample has about 2 million clones; around 96% are singletons. The sample comprised naive CD8+ T cells sorted from blood. The receptors derive from a man aged 18 to 30 in good health.

The CDR3 loop reads CASSGWTGSETQYF. As DNA, the CDR3 is TGTGCCAGCAGTGGCTGGACAGGGTCCGAGACCCAGTACTTC. V gene TRBV25-1 combines with J gene TRBJ2-5; 8 positions match TRBD1. Germline V gene sequence: CDR1 MGHDK, CDR2 SYGVNS. J gave up 5 bases and V 4 bases, and 6 bases lay outside the gene matches. The CDR3 runs 14 residues.

J is TRBJ2-7 and V is TRBV7-8; the match to TRBD2 covers 7 bases. Losses at the gene ends were 8 bases for V and 5 bases for J; bases not matched to a gene: 15. Per germline, CDR1 SGHVS and CDR2 FQNEAQ. CDR3 length equals 15 residues. Here the CDR3 reads CASGGPGTTFNEQYF. Written as DNA, the CDR3 is TGTGCCAGCGGCGGTCCTGGGACTACCTTTAACGAGCAGTACTTC. Looking up the rest from reference TRBV7-8 and TRBJ2-7 gives the full variable domain: GAGVSQSPRYKVAKRGQDVALRCDPISGHVSLFWYQQALGQGPEFLTYFQNEAQLDKSGLPSDRFFAERPEGSVSTLKIQRTQQEDSAVYLCASGGPGTTFNEQYFGPGTRLTVT.

The chain joins TRBV2 to TRBJ2-3; possible D gene TRBD2, 7 bases. CDR1 and CDR2 (germline): SNHLY, FYNNEI. V was shortened by 6 bases and J by 6 bases, with 19 bases between the two germline ends. CDR3 length: 15 amino acids. CDR3 DNA: TGTGCCAGCAGCTCTGAGGGGGGGGCGAGTGATACGCAGTATTTT. It codes for CASSSEGGASDTQYF.

Concerning this clone itself: One end of the junction does not line up with germline, which may come from a read error. The chain combines TRBV15 with TRBJ1-3; no clear D. Germline loops: CDR1 LNHNV, CDR2 YYDKDF (reference sequence). This CDR3 spans 13 amino acids. The CDR3 reads CATSSNPGNTIYF. CDR3 DNA sequence: TGTGCCACCAGCAGTAACCCTGGGAACACCATATATTTT.

The chain links TRBV7-3 to TRBJ2-5; perhaps TRBD1 as D (5 bases). Germline values: CDR1 SGHTA, CDR2 FQGTGA. The CDR3 contains 17 residues. Trimming pared 5 bases from V and 2 bases from J, leaving 21 bases between. CDR3 residues: CASSQGCQATKQETQYF. DNA of the CDR3: TGTGCCAGCAGCCAGGGCTGTCAGGCAACTAAGCAAGAGACCCAGTACTTC.

This chain uses TRBV6-5 with TRBJ2-3; D is uncertain. This CDR3 is built from 13 residues. V lost 6 bases and J lost 2, with 9 bases in between. Germline-derived CDR1 and CDR2 are MNHEY and SVGAGI. The CDR3 DNA reads TGTGCCAGCAGGCCGACACTCACAGATACGCAGTATTTT. Residues: CASRPTLTDTQYF.

The chain has TRBV6-6 and TRBJ2-2; D gene uncertain. Trimming took 0 bases from V and 6 from J, leaving 5 bases between them. Germline values: CDR1 MNHNY, CDR2 SVGAGI (reference sequence). This CDR3 has 13 residues. CDR3 sequence (DNA): TGTGCCAGCAGTTACTCGATGTCCGGGGAGCTGTTTTTT. The encoded protein is CASSYSMSGELFF.

V gene TRBV10-2 combines with J gene TRBJ2-3, with 8 bases aligning to TRBD2. The CDR3 is made up of 15 amino acids. Per the germline V gene, CDR1 is WSHSY and CDR2 is SAAADI. J was trimmed by 0 bases and V by 6 bases; bases with no gene match: 5. CDR3 coding DNA: TGCGCCAGCAGACCACTAGCGGAAAGCACAGATACGCAGTATTTT. The encoded protein is CASRPLAESTDTQYF.

The chain joins TRBV7-6 to TRBJ2-7; TRBD1 aligns across 8 bases. Trimming cost V 5 bases and J 2 bases; bases outside gene matches: 5. This CDR3 contains 14 residues. Germline V gene lookup returns CDR1 SGHVS and CDR2 FNYEAQ. The CDR3 region is CASSRTGQTYEQYF. CDR3 in DNA: TGTGCCAGCAGCCGGACAGGGCAAACCTACGAGCAGTACTTC.

The chain uses TRBV27 and TRBJ2-1, with 8 positions matching TRBD1. V gave up 5 bases and J gave up 8 bases; unmatched junction bases: 8. The CDR3 length is 14 residues. Germline loops: CDR1 MNHEY, CDR2 SMNVEV (reference sequence). The CDR3 protein is CASSLTGDGYEQFF. The DNA for the CDR3 is TGTGCCAGCAGTCTGACAGGGGACGGGTATGAGCAGTTCTTC.

The chain couples TRBV7-9 to TRBJ2-7; D is unclear. Germline-derived CDR1 and CDR2 are SEHNR and FQNEAQ (reference sequence). V dropped 5 bases and J dropped 5 bases, with 16 bases sitting between them. This CDR3 comprises 14 residues. The CDR3 DNA follows: TGTGCCAGCAGCCCTCCCTCGAGCCTCAACGAGCAGTACTTC. It codes for CASSPPSSLNEQYF.

The chain recombines TRBV2 with TRBJ2-2, with TRBD2 matching over 12 bases. The CDR3 length is 18 residues. The V gene's germline CDR1 is SNHLY and CDR2 FYNNEI. With 2 bases clipped from V and 3 bases from J, the junction kept 7 bases outside the gene matches. The CDR3 spells CASSEWLAGGPDTGELFF. As DNA, the CDR3 is TGTGCCAGCAGTGAATGGCTAGCGGGGGGGCCAGACACCGGGGAGCTGTTTTTT.

A word on this clone: Other DNA sequences within the sample encode an identical CDR3. The V and J genes are TRBV5-1 and TRBJ2-2; a weak D match, TRBD1 (5 bases). The CDR3 runs to 14 residues. Trimming took off 0 bases at V and 4 bases at J, with 7 bases between the two ends. Germline assignment: CDR1 SGHRS and CDR2 YFSETQ. The CDR3 nucleotides are TGCGCCAGCAGCTTGGTTCAGGGCACCGGGGAGCTGTTTTTT. It yields the protein CASSLVQGTGELFF.

About this clone: This sample includes further DNA sequences coding for the same CDR3. This chain links TRBV11-2 with TRBJ1-1, with D unclear. CDR1 is SGHAT, CDR2 FQNNGV, per germline. The CDR3 is 14 amino acids. With 1 base removed from V and 1 base from J, the gap between germline ends came to 7 bases. The CDR3 DNA sequence: TGTGCCAGCAGCTTAGTCCCCGGGAACACTGAAGCTTTCTTT. Its protein is CASSLVPGNTEAFF.

Details on this clone: Additional DNA sequences in this sample encode the identical CDR3. The V gene is TRBV9, the J gene TRBJ2-7; 8 bases map to TRBD1. With V trimmed by 4 bases and J by 3 bases, 6 bases remained unmatched. The CDR3 sequence is 14 residues long. Germline V CDR1 and CDR2: SGDLS, YYNGEE. The CDR3 is CASSPGGTGYEQYF. Here the CDR3 DNA reads TGTGCCAGCAGCCCAGGGGGGACAGGCTACGAGCAGTACTTC.

The rearrangement joins TRBV9 to TRBJ1-3; 8 bases are shared with TRBD1. V trimming: 0 bases; J trimming: 4 bases; junction bases outside the gene matches: 15. This CDR3 region has 19 residues. Germline CDR1 SGDLS, CDR2 YYNGEE. In DNA form, the CDR3 reads TGTGCCAGCAGCGTAGTAGGGGACGCAGGGGGCGCGAGGGGAAACACCATATATTTT. Translated: CASSVVGDAGGARGNTIYF.

V is TRBV2 and J is TRBJ2-7; perhaps TRBD1 as D (6 bases). CDR3 length equals 17 residues. The germline gives CDR1 SNHLY, CDR2 FYNNEI. Trimming pared 4 bases from V and 1 base from J, leaving 20 bases between. As DNA, the CDR3 is TGTGCCAGCAGTGGTTGGACAGCCGATAGCCTTTCCTACGAGCAGTACTTC. This gives the protein CASSGWTADSLSYEQYF.

This clone was observed a handful of times. This sample also contains other DNA sequences that code for the same CDR3. V and J are TRBV27 and TRBJ2-7; no reliable D call. The CDR3 extends over 13 amino acids. Per germline, CDR1 MNHEY and CDR2 SMNVEV (reference sequence). V was trimmed by 0 bases and J by 1 base, leaving 4 bases between them. CDR3 sequence (DNA): TGTGCCAGCAGTTTATCGGATTCCTACGAGCAGTACTTC. It specifies CASSLSDSYEQYF.

The chain links TRBV4-3 to TRBJ1-1; 10 bases fit TRBD1. Germline V gene sequence: CDR1 LGHNA, CDR2 YSLEER. This CDR3 comprises 16 residues. V lost 8 bases, J lost 1 base, and 10 bases stayed unmatched. In DNA, the CDR3 is TGCGCCAGCCGCGAGGGGACAGGGGCGGGGAACACTGAAGCTTTCTTT. Amino acids: CASREGTGAGNTEAFF.

This clone was found once. The chain is built from TRBV7-2 and TRBJ2-5, with TRBD2 identical over 8 bases. V shed 6 bases and J 2 bases; nucleotides not matched to a gene: 11. The CDR3 is 16 amino acids. Germline V CDR1 and CDR2: SGHTA, FQGNSA. This chain's CDR3 is CASSTQAIAGQETQYF. The CDR3 DNA follows: TGTGCCAGCAGTACCCAGGCAATAGCGGGACAAGAGACCCAGTACTTC.